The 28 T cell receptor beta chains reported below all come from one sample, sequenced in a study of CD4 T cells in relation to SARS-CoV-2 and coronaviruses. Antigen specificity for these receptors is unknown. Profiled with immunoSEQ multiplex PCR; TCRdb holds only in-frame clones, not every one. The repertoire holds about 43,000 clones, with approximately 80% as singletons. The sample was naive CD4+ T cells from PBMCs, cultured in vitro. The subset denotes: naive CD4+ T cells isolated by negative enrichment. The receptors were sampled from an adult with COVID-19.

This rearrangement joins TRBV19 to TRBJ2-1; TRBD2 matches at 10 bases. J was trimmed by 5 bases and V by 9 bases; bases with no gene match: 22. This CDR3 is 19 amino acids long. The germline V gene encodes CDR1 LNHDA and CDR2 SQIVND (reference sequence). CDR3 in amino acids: CASRRVLAGARSTNNEQFF. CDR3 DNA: TGTGCCAGCCGACGGGTGCTAGCGGGAGCAAGGAGCACCAACAATGAGCAGTTCTTC.

CDR3 DNA sequence: TGTGCCAGCAGGGCTAGCGGGAGATCCGAGCAGTACTTC. Protein product: CASRASGRSEQYF. The chain joins TRBV14 to TRBJ2-7; 10 bases map to TRBD2. Germline assignment: CDR1 SGHDN and CDR2 FVKESK. With 6 bases clipped from V and 6 bases from J, the junction kept 5 bases outside the gene matches. This CDR3 spans 13 amino acids.

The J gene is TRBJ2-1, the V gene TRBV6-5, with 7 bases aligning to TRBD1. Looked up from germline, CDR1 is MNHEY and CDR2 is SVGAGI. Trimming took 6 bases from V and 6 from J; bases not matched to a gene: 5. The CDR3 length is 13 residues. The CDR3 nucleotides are TGTGCCAGCAGACGAACAGGGGCCAATGAGCAGTTCTTC. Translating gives CASRRTGANEQFF.

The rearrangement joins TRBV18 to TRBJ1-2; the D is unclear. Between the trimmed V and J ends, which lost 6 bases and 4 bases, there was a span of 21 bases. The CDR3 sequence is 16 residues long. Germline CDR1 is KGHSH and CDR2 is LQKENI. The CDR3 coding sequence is TGTGCCAGCTCCCCCGAAGGAGGAGTTGGGAGCTATGGCTACACCTTC. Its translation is CASSPEGGVGSYGYTF.

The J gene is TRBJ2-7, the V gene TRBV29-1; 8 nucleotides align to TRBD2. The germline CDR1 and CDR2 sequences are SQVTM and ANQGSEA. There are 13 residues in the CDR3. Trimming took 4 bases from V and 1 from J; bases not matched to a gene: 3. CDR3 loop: CSVGASGSYEQYF. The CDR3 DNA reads TGCAGCGTTGGTGCTAGCGGGTCCTACGAGCAGTACTTC.

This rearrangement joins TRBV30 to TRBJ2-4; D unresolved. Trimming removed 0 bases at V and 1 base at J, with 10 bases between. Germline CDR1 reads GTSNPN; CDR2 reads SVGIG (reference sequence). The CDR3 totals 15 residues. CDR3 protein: CAWSVPRAAKNIQYF. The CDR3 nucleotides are TGTGCCTGGAGTGTTCCGCGAGCCGCCAAAAACATTCAGTACTTC.

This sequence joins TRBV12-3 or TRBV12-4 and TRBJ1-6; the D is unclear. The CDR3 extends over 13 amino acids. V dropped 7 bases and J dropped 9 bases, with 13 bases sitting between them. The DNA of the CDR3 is TGTGCCAGCAAATGGGGAGGTGGTTCACCCCTCCACTTT. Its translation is CASKWGGGSPLHF.

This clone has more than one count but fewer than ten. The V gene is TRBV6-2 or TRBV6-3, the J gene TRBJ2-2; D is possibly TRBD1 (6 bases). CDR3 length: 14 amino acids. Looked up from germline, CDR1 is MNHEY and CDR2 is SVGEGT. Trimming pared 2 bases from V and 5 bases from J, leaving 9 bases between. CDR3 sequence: CASSYLGQTGELFF. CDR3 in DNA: TGTGCCAGCAGTTACCTAGGACAGACCGGGGAGCTGTTTTTT.

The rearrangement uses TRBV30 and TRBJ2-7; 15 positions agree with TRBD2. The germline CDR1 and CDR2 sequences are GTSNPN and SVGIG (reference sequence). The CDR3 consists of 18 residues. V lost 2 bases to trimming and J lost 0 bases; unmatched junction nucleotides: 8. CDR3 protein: CAWSPRTSGRVPSYEQYF. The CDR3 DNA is TGTGCCTGGAGTCCGCGGACTAGCGGGAGGGTCCCCTCCTACGAGCAGTACTTC.

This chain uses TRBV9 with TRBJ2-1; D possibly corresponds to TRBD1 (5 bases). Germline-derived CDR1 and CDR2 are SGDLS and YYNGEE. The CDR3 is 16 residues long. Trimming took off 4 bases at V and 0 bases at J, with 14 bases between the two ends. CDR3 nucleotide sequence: TGTGCCAGCAGCACAACTCCAGGGAACTCCTACAATGAGCAGTTCTTC. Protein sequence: CASSTTPGNSYNEQFF.

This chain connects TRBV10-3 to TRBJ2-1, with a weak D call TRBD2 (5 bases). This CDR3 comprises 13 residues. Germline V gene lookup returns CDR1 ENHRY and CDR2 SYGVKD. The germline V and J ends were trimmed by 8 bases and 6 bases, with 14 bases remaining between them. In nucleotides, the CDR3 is TGTGCCATCTCTTGGGGAGTTGGCAATGAGCAGTTCTTC. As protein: CAISWGVGNEQFF.

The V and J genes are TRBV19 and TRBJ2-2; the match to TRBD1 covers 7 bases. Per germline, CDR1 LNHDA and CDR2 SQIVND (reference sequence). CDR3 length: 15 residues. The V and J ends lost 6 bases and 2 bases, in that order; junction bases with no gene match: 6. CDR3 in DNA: TGTGCCAGTAGCAGGGACAGCCTAAACACCGGGGAGCTGTTTTTT. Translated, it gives CASSRDSLNTGELFF.

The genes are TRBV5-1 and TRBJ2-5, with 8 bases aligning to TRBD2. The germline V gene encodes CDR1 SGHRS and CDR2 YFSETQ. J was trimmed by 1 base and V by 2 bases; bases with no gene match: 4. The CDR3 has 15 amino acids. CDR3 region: CASSFRRGVQETQYF. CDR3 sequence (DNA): TGCGCCAGCAGCTTTCGGCGGGGGGTCCAAGAGACCCAGTACTTC. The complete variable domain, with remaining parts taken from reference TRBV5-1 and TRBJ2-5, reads KAGVTQTPRYLIKTRGQQVTLSCSPISGHRSVSWYQQTPGQGLQFLFEYFSETQRNKGNFPGRFSGRQFSNSRSEMNVSTLELGDSALYLCASSFRRGVQETQYFGPGTRLLVL.

The CDR3 is CASSDSAGYNEQFF. The CDR3 region has the DNA TGTGCCAGCAGTGATTCAGCGGGGTACAATGAGCAGTTCTTC. V is TRBV2 and J is TRBJ2-1, with 7 positions matching TRBD2. The V gene's germline CDR1 is SNHLY and CDR2 FYNNEI. The CDR3 is 14 residues long. V was pared by 3 bases and J by 4 bases, with 3 bases of the junction left unmatched.

The CDR3 nucleotides are TGTGCCAGCAGCTTACAAGGTGGAGATACGCAGTATTTT. Translating gives CASSLQGGDTQYF. The genes are TRBV7-2 and TRBJ2-3; D uncertain. Germline CDR1 SGHTA, CDR2 FQGNSA. The CDR3 runs to 13 residues. V was pared by 2 bases and J by 5 bases, with 8 bases between.

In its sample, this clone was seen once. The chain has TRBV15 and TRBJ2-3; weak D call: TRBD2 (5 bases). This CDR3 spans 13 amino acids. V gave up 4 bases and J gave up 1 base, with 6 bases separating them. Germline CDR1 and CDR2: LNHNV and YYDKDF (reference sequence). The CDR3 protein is CATSISGTDTQYF. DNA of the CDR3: TGTGCCACCAGCATTAGCGGCACAGATACGCAGTATTTT. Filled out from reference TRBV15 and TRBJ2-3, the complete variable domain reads DAMVIQNPRYQVTQFGKPVTLSCSQTLNHNVMYWYQQKSSQAPKLLFHYYDKDFNNEADTPDNFQSRRPNTSFCFLDIRSPGLGDTAMYLCATSISGTDTQYFGPGTRLTVL.

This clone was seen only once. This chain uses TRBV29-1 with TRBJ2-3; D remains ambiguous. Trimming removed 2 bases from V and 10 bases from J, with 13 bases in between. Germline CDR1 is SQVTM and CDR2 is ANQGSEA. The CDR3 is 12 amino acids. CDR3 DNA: TGCAGCGTTGAAAAGTTTCGACGCCCGCAGTATTTT. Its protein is CSVEKFRRPQYF.

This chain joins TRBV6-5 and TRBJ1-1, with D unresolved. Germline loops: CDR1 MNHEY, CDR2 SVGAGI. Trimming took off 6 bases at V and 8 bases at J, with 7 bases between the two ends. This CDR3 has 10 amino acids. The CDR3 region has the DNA TGTGCCAGCAGCGGAGCCGAAGCTTTCTTT. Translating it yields CASSGAEAFF.

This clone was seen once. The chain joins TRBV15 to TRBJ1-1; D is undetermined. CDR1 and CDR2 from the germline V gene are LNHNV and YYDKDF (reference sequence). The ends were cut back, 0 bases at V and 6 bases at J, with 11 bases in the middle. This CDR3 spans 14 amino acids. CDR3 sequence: CATSRDLKGSEAFF. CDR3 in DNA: TGTGCCACCAGCAGAGATCTAAAGGGCTCTGAAGCTTTCTTT.

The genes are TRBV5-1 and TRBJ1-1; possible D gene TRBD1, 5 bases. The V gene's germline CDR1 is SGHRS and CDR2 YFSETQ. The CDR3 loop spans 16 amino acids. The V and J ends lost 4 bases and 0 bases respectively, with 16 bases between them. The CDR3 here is CASSPDRAILNTEAFF. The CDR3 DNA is TGCGCCAGCAGCCCTGACAGAGCGATCTTGAACACTGAAGCTTTCTTT.

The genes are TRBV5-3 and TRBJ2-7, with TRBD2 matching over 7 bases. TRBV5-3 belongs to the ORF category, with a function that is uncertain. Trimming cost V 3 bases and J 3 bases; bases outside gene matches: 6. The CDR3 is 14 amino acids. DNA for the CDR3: TGTGCCAGAAGCTGCCCGGGAGGCTACTACGAGCAGTACTTC. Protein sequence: CARSCPGGYYEQYF.

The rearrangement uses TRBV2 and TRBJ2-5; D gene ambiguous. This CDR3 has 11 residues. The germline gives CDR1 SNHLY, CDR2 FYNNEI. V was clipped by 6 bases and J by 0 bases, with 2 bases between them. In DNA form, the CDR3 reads TGTGCCAGCAGGAACCAAGAGACCCAGTACTTC. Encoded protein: CASRNQETQYF. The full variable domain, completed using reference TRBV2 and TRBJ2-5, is EPEVTQTPSHQVTQMGQEVILRCVPISNHLYFYWYRQILGQKVEFLVSFYNNEISEKSEIFDDQFSVERPDGSNFTLKIRSTKLEDSAMYFCASRNQETQYFGPGTRLLVL.

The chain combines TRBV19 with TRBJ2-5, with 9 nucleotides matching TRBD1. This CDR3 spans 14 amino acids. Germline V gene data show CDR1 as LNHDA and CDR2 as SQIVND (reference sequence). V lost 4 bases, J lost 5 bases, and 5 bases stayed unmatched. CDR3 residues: CASSRNRGLETQYF. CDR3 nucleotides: TGTGCCAGTAGTAGAAACAGGGGGCTTGAGACCCAGTACTTC.

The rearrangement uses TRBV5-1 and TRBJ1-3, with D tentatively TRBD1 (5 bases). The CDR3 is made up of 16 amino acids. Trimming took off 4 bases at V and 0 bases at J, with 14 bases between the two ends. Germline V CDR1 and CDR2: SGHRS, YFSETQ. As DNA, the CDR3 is TGCGCCAGCAGCATGGAGGGACGGAACTCTGGAAACACCATATATTTT. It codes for CASSMEGRNSGNTIYF.

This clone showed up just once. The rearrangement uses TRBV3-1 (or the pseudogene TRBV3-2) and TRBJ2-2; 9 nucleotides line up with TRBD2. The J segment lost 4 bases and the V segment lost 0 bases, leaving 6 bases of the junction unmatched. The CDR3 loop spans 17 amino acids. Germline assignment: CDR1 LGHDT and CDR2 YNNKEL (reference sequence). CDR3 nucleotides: TGTGCCAGCAGCCAAGACCAAGGACTAGCGCCCACCGGGGAGCTGTTTTTT. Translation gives CASSQDQGLAPTGELFF.

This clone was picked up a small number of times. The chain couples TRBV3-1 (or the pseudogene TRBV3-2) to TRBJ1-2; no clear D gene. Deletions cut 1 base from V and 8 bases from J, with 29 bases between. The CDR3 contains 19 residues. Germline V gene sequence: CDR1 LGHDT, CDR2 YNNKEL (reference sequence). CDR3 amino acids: CASSQVFRWESQMAVGYTF. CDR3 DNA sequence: TGTGCCAGCAGCCAAGTGTTTCGGTGGGAGTCCCAGATGGCGGTGGGCTACACCTTC.

DNA of the CDR3: TGTGCCACCAGCAGAGATCGGCTAGGCGCAGATACGCAGTATTTT. This gives the protein CATSRDRLGADTQYF. The gene calls are TRBV15 and TRBJ2-3; D gene uncertain. Germline CDR1 is LNHNV and CDR2 is YYDKDF (reference sequence). This CDR3 region has 15 residues. The ends were cut back, 0 bases at V and 4 bases at J, with 11 bases in the middle.

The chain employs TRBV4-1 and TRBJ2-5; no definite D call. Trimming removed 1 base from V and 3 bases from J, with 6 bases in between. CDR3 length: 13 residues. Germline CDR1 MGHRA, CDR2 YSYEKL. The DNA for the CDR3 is TGCGCCAGCAGCCAAGCAGGAAAAGAGACCCAGTACTTC. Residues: CASSQAGKETQYF.